A selection of T cell receptor beta chains follows, all from one sample in a study of OX40 agonist ivuxolimab in advanced cancers. Sequenced by immunoSEQ multiplex PCR; TCRdb stores in-frame clones only, minus some. The sample contains approximately 91,000 clones, roughly 84% of which appear only once. Here the sequenced sample was CD4+ or CD8+ T cells sorted from blood, taken in a trial of the OX40 agonist ivuxolimab. These receptors were collected from an adult with an advanced solid tumor such as melanoma, head and neck, liver or kidney cancer. Both conserved end residues are part of each CDR3.

V gene,CDR3 protein
TRBV5-4,CASSSLSFGQGEQYF
TRBV5-6,CASSPKGTGSKTEAFF
TRBV5-6,CASSLLGGSMNTEAFF
TRBV5-4,CASSFGGSGANVLTF
TRBV7-9,CASSSSGAYEQYF
TRBV10-3,CAISGTGEGTEAFF
TRBV11-2,CASSLRGGTEAFF
TRBV6-6,CASSYSAQGGYEQFF
TRBV14,CASSQDVGAVNEQFF
TRBV25-1,CASSEYGQGNSPLHF
TRBV12-5,CASGPLGTGIYEQYF
TRBV7-2,CASSFGRSSYEQYF
TRBV7-9,CASSLEAGGSPLHF
TRBV7-3,CASSQAGYETQYF
TRBV6-5,CASSYVPLSDYNEQFF
TRBV4-1,CASSQDGGGTVGYTF
TRBV30,CAWGTLGSYNEQFF
TRBV19,CASSFSENTEAFF
TRBV12-5,CASGIQGARGNTIYF
TRBV5-1,CASSRGENEKLFF
TRBV7-9,CASSLQGLTDTQYF
TRBV2,CASRPGLAAYNEQFF
TRBV10-3,CATTGTSTDTQYF
TRBV5-4,CASSSPIGQYYGYTF
TRBV19,CASSISGAQPQHF
TRBV11-2,CASSFGSVAGQPQHF
TRBV5-6,CASILGGRMYEQYF
TRBV5-4,CASSLVQGDTGELFF
TRBV27,CASSFETLAGNPRTQYF
TRBV7-7,CASSLGGTGGLETQYF
TRBV13,CASSLESLVAEQFF
TRBV11-3,CASIQPGGPHEQFF
TRBV5-4,CASSPRDRGNEQYF
TRBV18,CASSQQARNSPLHF
TRBV7-9,CASRKWGTEQTQYF